This TCR beta chain was obtained from a study of spatial heterogeneity in lung cancer. The overall study: The study consistently detected more beta-chain than alpha-chain sequences.

The CDR3 runs 13 residues. Trimming at V came to 8 bases and at J to 4 bases, leaving 2 bases not matched to a gene. Germline assignment: CDR1 MNHEY and CDR2 SVGEGT. The time point was: sample taken at primary tumor resection. To note about this clonotype: This beta chain represents an off-target read in a library built for alpha chains; its size is of limited meaning.

Unique molecular identifiers, one per molecule, were present on every TCR cDNA molecule. TCRdb recomputed calls from the 5' RACE reads with MiXCR, one row per CDR3 protein. The sample gives approximately 15,000 distinct CDR3 sequences, 3.6% of which show up once; 8.5% to 10% is in the top ten. The sequences come from normal lung tissue next to the tumor, collected at surgery. This receptor was identified in a male donor with early-stage non-small cell lung cancer. This sequence joins TRBV6-2 or TRBV6-3 and TRBJ2-5, with 12 bases identical to TRBD1. The CDR3 reads CASGDRGRETQYF. As DNA, the CDR3 is TGTGCCAGCGGGGACAGGGGGCGAGAGACCCAGTACTTC.